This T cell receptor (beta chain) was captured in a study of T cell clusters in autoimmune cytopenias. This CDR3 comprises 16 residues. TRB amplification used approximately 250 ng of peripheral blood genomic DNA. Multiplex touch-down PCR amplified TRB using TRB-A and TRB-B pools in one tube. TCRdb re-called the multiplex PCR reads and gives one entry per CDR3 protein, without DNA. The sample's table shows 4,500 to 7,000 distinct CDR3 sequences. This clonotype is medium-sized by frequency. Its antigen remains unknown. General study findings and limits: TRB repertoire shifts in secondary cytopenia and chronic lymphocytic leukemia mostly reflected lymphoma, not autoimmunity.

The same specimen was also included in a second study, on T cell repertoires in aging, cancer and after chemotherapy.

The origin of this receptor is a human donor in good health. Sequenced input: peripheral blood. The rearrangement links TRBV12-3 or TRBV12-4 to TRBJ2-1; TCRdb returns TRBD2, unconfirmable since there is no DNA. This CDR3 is CASSPALGITGDEQFF.